A selection of T cell receptor beta chains follows, all from one sample in a study of a mutant IDH1 vaccine in newly diagnosed glioma. Here immunoSEQ multiplex PCR was the method, and the copy in TCRdb shows in-frame clones only, minus some. The sample shows about 64,000 clones, about 88% of them seen only once. The antigens for these receptors are not known. Sequencing was performed on PBMCs, taken from a glioma patient whose treatment included an IDH1 peptide vaccine. Receptor source: a woman between 50 and 59 years old with glioma. The conserved cysteine and the conserved F or W are not part of the CDR3 here. Fields, in order: V gene, J gene, CDR3 protein.

v_gene: TRBV29-1; j_gene: TRBJ2-3; CDR3aa: SVGTGRDTQY
v_gene: TRBV7-2; j_gene: TRBJ2-7; CDR3aa: ASSPRTGSIYEQY
v_gene: TRBV4-1; j_gene: TRBJ1-3; CDR3aa: ASSQERTYSGNTIY
v_gene: TRBV19; j_gene: TRBJ1-2; CDR3aa: ASSPRTIRGDGYT
v_gene: TRBV7-9; j_gene: TRBJ1-1; CDR3aa: ASSLDQGVNTEAF
v_gene: TRBV4-3; j_gene: TRBJ2-3; CDR3aa: ASSQEGVGQDTQY
v_gene: TRBV18; j_gene: TRBJ2-1; CDR3aa: ASSVAGAANEQF
v_gene: TRBV2; j_gene: TRBJ1-4; CDR3aa: ASRLRVNNEKLF
v_gene: TRBV6-5; j_gene: TRBJ1-3; CDR3aa: ASRRGQTGNTIY
v_gene: TRBV19; j_gene: TRBJ2-6; CDR3aa: ASSPGLAAPSGANVLT
v_gene: TRBV7-2; j_gene: TRBJ1-2; CDR3aa: ASSLEAFYQPIGYT
v_gene: TRBV5-6; j_gene: TRBJ2-1; CDR3aa: ASSLPGQGANEQF
v_gene: TRBV29-1; j_gene: TRBJ2-7; CDR3aa: SVAGTGGYEQY
v_gene: TRBV6-1; j_gene: TRBJ2-1; CDR3aa: ASSGRGYTNEQF
v_gene: TRBV25-1; j_gene: TRBJ2-1; CDR3aa: ASRGRRGPLYNEQF
v_gene: TRBV9; j_gene: TRBJ1-5; CDR3aa: ASSVVGDSNQPQH
v_gene: TRBV6-1; j_gene: TRBJ1-1; CDR3aa: ASSENGDLSDTEAF
v_gene: TRBV5-1; j_gene: TRBJ1-6; CDR3aa: ASSLGGAYGHNSPLH
v_gene: TRBV30; j_gene: TRBJ1-5; CDR3aa: AWNTGGSNQPQH
v_gene: TRBV27; j_gene: TRBJ2-6; CDR3aa: ATLSGANVLT
v_gene: TRBV6-4; j_gene: TRBJ2-1; CDR3aa: ASSDSTEGEQF
v_gene: TRBV4-1; j_gene: TRBJ1-5; CDR3aa: ASSQEQGRLNQPQH
v_gene: TRBV9; j_gene: TRBJ1-6; CDR3aa: ASSVSGGGESPLH
v_gene: TRBV7-2; j_gene: TRBJ1-6; CDR3aa: ASSPRLGFDNSPLH
v_gene: TRBV7-9; j_gene: TRBJ2-5; CDR3aa: ASSPRAGETQY
v_gene: TRBV19; j_gene: TRBJ1-4; CDR3aa: ASSIVGQGGSEKLF
v_gene: TRBV5-4; j_gene: TRBJ1-2; CDR3aa: ASSLGQLANYGYT
v_gene: TRBV19; j_gene: TRBJ2-5; CDR3aa: ASRMTGGSEPQY
v_gene: TRBV4-1; j_gene: TRBJ1-3; CDR3aa: ASSQTRSSGNTIY
v_gene: TRBV15; j_gene: TRBJ2-7; CDR3aa: ATSRDSSIGEQY
v_gene: TRBV30; j_gene: TRBJ2-7; CDR3aa: ASLESGLPQY
v_gene: TRBV11-2; j_gene: TRBJ1-2; CDR3aa: ASSTGGPGYT
v_gene: TRBV7-9; j_gene: TRBJ2-1; CDR3aa: ASSTPDRSSYNEQF
v_gene: TRBV5-1; j_gene: TRBJ2-6; CDR3aa: ASSGSSGANVLT
v_gene: TRBV30; j_gene: TRBJ1-1; CDR3aa: AWSQGYTEAF
v_gene: TRBV27; j_gene: TRBJ1-4; CDR3aa: ASSRGRGSSEKLF
v_gene: TRBV5-4; j_gene: TRBJ2-7; CDR3aa: ATSSGGDSYEQY
v_gene: TRBV5-1; j_gene: TRBJ1-1; CDR3aa: ASSLEEATEAF
v_gene: TRBV7-9; j_gene: TRBJ1-6; CDR3aa: AAAPTKNSPLH
v_gene: TRBV7-2; j_gene: TRBJ2-5; CDR3aa: ASSRDRAETQY
v_gene: TRBV28; j_gene: TRBJ1-2; CDR3aa: ASSFGAGQYGYT
v_gene: TRBV7-9; j_gene: TRBJ1-5; CDR3aa: ASSLSPNQPQH
v_gene: TRBV6-5; j_gene: TRBJ1-2; CDR3aa: ASSDPRTTYGYT
v_gene: TRBV9; j_gene: TRBJ2-7; CDR3aa: ASSRGGGEQY
v_gene: TRBV27; j_gene: TRBJ1-4; CDR3aa: ASSRGTNEKLF
v_gene: TRBV9; j_gene: TRBJ1-4; CDR3aa: ASSEFGGGEKLF
v_gene: TRBV14; j_gene: TRBJ1-3; CDR3aa: ASSLYGHGGGNTIY
v_gene: TRBV6-1; j_gene: TRBJ1-5; CDR3aa: ASSEARQNQPQH
v_gene: TRBV4-1; j_gene: TRBJ2-2; CDR3aa: ASSPLPPGAGELF
v_gene: TRBV7-9; j_gene: TRBJ1-2; CDR3aa: ASSLERPPPA
v_gene: TRBV11-2; j_gene: TRBJ1-1; CDR3aa: ASSPYSQNTEAF